These T cell receptor beta chains were read from a single sample in a study of T cell repertoires in cytomegalovirus infection. TCRdb processed the reads anew with MiXCR; each CDR3 protein has one entry. The sample yields 200,000 to 250,000 distinct CDR3 sequences, approximately 38% seen once. Their specific antigens are unknown. Sample: CD8+ T cells from cultured PBMCs, taken from culture after CMV antigen stimulation. These receptors were obtained from a human donor in good health (CMV status not recorded). Some clones in this sample may be carry-over from other donors' samples. CDR3s include the opening cysteine and the closing phenylalanine or tryptophan. A D gene is named only where the DNA matches it firmly. Clone size is shown for a subset of rows, as once, few, many or a class of expanded clone.

d_gene	abundance	j_gene	v_gene	CDR3nt	CDR3aa
.	.	TRBJ1-1	TRBV19	TGTGCCAGTAGTTCATCTGGGCTGGTGAGGACTGAAGCTTTCTTT	CASSSSGLVRTEAFF
TRBD2	.	TRBJ2-3	TRBV12-3/TRBV12-4	TGTGCCAGCAGCGTCATGGCACGGGGACTAGGTGGCACAGATACGCAGTATTTT	CASSVMARGLGGTDTQYF
.	few	TRBJ2-3	TRBV7-8	TGTGCCAGCAGGGACTCATCGATTCCAGATACGCAGTATTTT	CASRDSSIPDTQYF
.	.	TRBJ1-1	TRBV4-1	TGCGCCAGCAGCCAAGATTTGGGGGGGGCTCTGGCTGAAGCTTTCTTT	CASSQDLGGALAEAFF
.	few	TRBJ2-5	TRBV2	TGTGCCAGTACCCACACTTCGGAGTCCTGGGACTTC	CASTHTSESWDF
.	.	TRBJ2-6	TRBV27	TGTGCCAGCAGTTTAACAGGACCCAGCTCTGGGGCCAACGTCCTGACTTTC	CASSLTGPSSGANVLTF
.	.	TRBJ2-7	TRBV24-1	TGTGCCACCAGTGATTTACAACAGTGCTACAACGAGCAGTACTTC	CATSDLQQCYNEQYF
.	few	TRBJ1-1	TRBV9	TGTGCCAGCAGCGTAGAATCAGGGGTGGGCACTGAAGCTTTCTTT	CASSVESGVGTEAFF
TRBD2	once	TRBJ2-3	TRBV11-2	TGTGCCGGCAGCTACGGACTAGCGGGAGATACGCAGTATTTT	CAGSYGLAGDTQYF
TRBD2	many	TRBJ2-4	TRBV7-6	TGTGCCAGCAGCCCATCTGCTCTTAGCGGGAGTGCCAAAAACATTCAGTACTTC	CASSPSALSGSAKNIQYF
.	few	TRBJ2-2	TRBV7-6	TGTGCCAGCAGCTTAAGTGGGGGGCACCGGGAGCTGTTTTTT	CASSLSGGHRELFF